A selection of T cell receptor beta chains follows, all from one sample in a study of regulatory T cells in long-lasting Graves disease. From the multiplex PCR reads, TCRdb called clonotypes with MiXCR, one entry per CDR3 protein. The sample has approximately 350,000 distinct CDR3 sequences; more than 20% are singletons. The sample in question was peripheral blood mononuclear cells (PBMCs), obtained when the disease was refractory, from a patient treated with antithyroid drugs. The receptors shown here come from a woman aged 40 to 55 with Graves disease. CDR3s include the opening cysteine and the closing phenylalanine or tryptophan. D genes are given only for firm matches. Size tells how often a clone was seen (once, few, many) or the class of an expanded clone, and some rows leave it out.

V: TRBV28; D: -; J: TRBJ2-6; size: few; CDR3: CASSSRRVSGANVLTF; DNA: TGTGCCAGCAGTTCCAGACGGGTTTCTGGGGCCAACGTCCTGACTTTC
V: TRBV9; D: -; J: TRBJ2-3; size: -; CDR3: CASSVGGGHGADTQYF; DNA: TGTGCCAGCAGCGTAGGGGGGGGGCATGGGGCAGATACGCAGTATTTT
V: TRBV7-2; D: -; J: TRBJ2-3; size: -; CDR3: CASSLSPPRVNTQYF; DNA: TGTGCCAGCAGCTTGTCCCCCCCCAGGGTTAATACGCAGTATTTT
V: TRBV3-1; D: -; J: TRBJ1-1; size: many; CDR3: CASSQLGDYEAFF; DNA: TGTGCCAGCAGCCAGTTGGGCGATTATGAAGCTTTCTTT
V: TRBV28; D: -; J: TRBJ1-1; size: many; CDR3: CASRRGRNTEAFF; DNA: TGTGCCAGCAGGAGAGGGAGGAACACTGAAGCTTTCTTT
V: TRBV12-3/TRBV12-4; D: TRBD2; J: TRBJ2-5; size: -; CDR3: CASRSGTTQETRYF; DNA: TGTGCCAGCAGGTCCGGGACTACGCAAGAGACCCGGTACTTC
V: TRBV29-1; D: -; J: TRBJ1-1; size: many; CDR3: CSAIRDTEAFF; DNA: TGCAGCGCTATTAGAGACACTGAAGCTTTCTTT
V: TRBV7-9; D: -; J: TRBJ2-7; size: -; CDR3: CASSLGPRTRGVAQYF; DNA: TGTGCCAGCAGCTTAGGTCCAAGGACTAGGGGGGTTGCGCAGTACTTC
V: TRBV4-1; D: -; J: TRBJ1-1; size: -; CDR3: CASLKGTEAFF; DNA: TGCGCCAGCTTGAAGGGGACTGAAGCTTTCTTT
V: TRBV2; D: -; J: TRBJ1-2; size: many; CDR3: CASSVVRMDRDGYTF; DNA: TGTGCCAGCAGTGTAGTACGAATGGATCGGGATGGCTACACCTTC
V: TRBV6-6; D: -; J: TRBJ1-6; size: many; CDR3: CASSYSPETVYNSPLHF; DNA: TGTGCCAGCAGTTACTCGCCCGAGACGGTTTATAATTCACCCCTCCACTTT
V: TRBV12-3/TRBV12-4; D: -; J: TRBJ2-1; size: -; CDR3: CASSPSFELNEQFF; DNA: TGTGCCAGCAGTCCTAGTTTTGAGCTCAATGAGCAGTTCTTC
V: TRBV27; D: -; J: TRBJ2-3; size: few; CDR3: CASSLGGRTDTQYF; DNA: TGTGCCAGCAGTTTGGGGGGGCGCACAGATACGCAGTATTTT
V: TRBV6-1; D: -; J: TRBJ2-2; size: -; CDR3: CASSDRAGVPGELFF; DNA: TGTGCCAGCAGTGATCGGGCAGGGGTACCCGGGGAGCTGTTTTTT
V: TRBV28; D: TRBD2; J: TRBJ2-5; size: many; CDR3: CASSPLIAGGEETQYF; DNA: TGTGCCAGCAGCCCTTTGATAGCGGGAGGAGAAGAGACCCAGTACTTC
V: TRBV6-1; D: -; J: TRBJ2-6; size: -; CDR3: CASQGSSGANVLTF; DNA: TGTGCCAGTCAGGGTTCCTCTGGGGCCAACGTCCTGACTTTC
V: TRBV14; D: TRBD1; J: TRBJ2-5; size: many; CDR3: CASSQIAGGIETQYF; DNA: TGTGCCAGCAGCCAAATAGCAGGGGGCATCGAGACCCAGTACTTC
V: TRBV27; D: -; J: TRBJ2-7; size: many; CDR3: CASRSGSSYEQYF; DNA: TGTGCCAGCAGATCAGGGAGCTCCTACGAGCAGTACTTC
V: TRBV5-6; D: -; J: TRBJ2-3; size: -; CDR3: CASSLEAETTQYF; DNA: TGTGCCAGCAGCTTGGAAGCGGAGACTACGCAGTATTTT
V: TRBV9; D: -; J: TRBJ1-1; size: -; CDR3: CASSASPKTRELNTEAFF; DNA: TGTGCCAGCAGCGCCTCTCCGAAGACCCGCGAGTTGAACACTGAAGCTTTCTTT
V: TRBV28; D: -; J: TRBJ1-4; size: many; CDR3: CASSSVGTDEISNEKLFF; DNA: TGTGCCAGCAGTTCGGTTGGGACGGACGAAATTTCTAATGAAAAACTGTTTTTT
V: TRBV19; D: -; J: TRBJ2-7; size: -; CDR3: CASSKQGLAYEQYF; DNA: TGTGCCAGTAGCAAACAGGGATTGGCCTACGAGCAGTACTTC
V: TRBV5-5; D: TRBD2; J: TRBJ2-7; size: -; CDR3: CASSLVGSGTYEQYF; DNA: TGTGCCAGCAGCTTGGTAGGTAGCGGGACCTACGAGCAGTACTTC
V: TRBV28; D: TRBD2; J: TRBJ2-1; size: few; CDR3: CASGTSGRYPYNEQFF; DNA: TGTGCCAGCGGGACTAGCGGGAGGTACCCCTACAATGAGCAGTTCTTC
V: TRBV7-2; D: -; J: TRBJ1-2; size: many; CDR3: CASAPGWPYNYGYTF; DNA: TGTGCCTCCGCCCCGGGATGGCCTTATAACTATGGCTACACCTTC
V: TRBV7-6; D: TRBD1; J: TRBJ2-7; size: many; CDR3: CASSRDRGSGQYF; DNA: TGTGCCAGCAGCCGGGACAGGGGGTCGGGGCAGTACTTC
V: TRBV7-8; D: -; J: TRBJ2-7; size: many; CDR3: CASSLYGADEQYF; DNA: TGTGCCAGCAGCTTATATGGAGCCGACGAGCAGTACTTC
V: TRBV7-8; D: -; J: TRBJ2-3; size: few; CDR3: CASSYYRDSTDTQYF; DNA: TGTGCCAGCAGCTACTACAGGGATAGCACAGATACGCAGTATTTT
V: TRBV5-1; D: -; J: TRBJ2-1; size: -; CDR3: CASSLVGTSYNEQFF; DNA: TGCGCCAGCAGCTTGGTAGGGACCTCCTACAATGAGCAGTTCTTC
V: TRBV14; D: -; J: TRBJ2-5; size: -; CDR3: CASSRDTRTQYF; DNA: TGTGCCAGCAGCCGGGACACGAGGACCCAGTACTTC
V: TRBV27; D: -; J: TRBJ1-2; size: many; CDR3: CASSMTGDLYGYTF; DNA: TGTGCCAGCAGTATGACAGGTGACCTCTATGGCTACACCTTC
V: TRBV6-5; D: -; J: TRBJ1-1; size: many; CDR3: CASSYRRNTEAFF; DNA: TGTGCCAGCAGTTACCGCAGGAACACTGAAGCTTTCTTT
V: TRBV28; D: -; J: TRBJ1-2; size: many; CDR3: CASSLRWGATNYGYTF; DNA: TGTGCCAGCAGTTTACGATGGGGGGCTACTAACTATGGCTACACCTTC
V: TRBV28; D: TRBD1; J: TRBJ2-7; size: many; CDR3: CASSLDFRGREQYF; DNA: TGTGCCAGCAGTTTAGACTTCAGGGGGCGCGAGCAGTACTTC
V: TRBV28; D: -; J: TRBJ2-7; size: many; CDR3: CASSRINFSTRSSYEQYF; DNA: TGTGCCAGCAGCCGAATAAATTTCAGCACCCGATCCTCCTACGAGCAGTACTTC
V: TRBV11-1; D: TRBD2; J: TRBJ2-1; size: -; CDR3: CASSSTPHLTSGSLHEQFF; DNA: TGTGCCAGCAGCTCAACACCCCACCTTACTAGCGGGAGTCTTCATGAGCAGTTCTTC
V: TRBV6-2/TRBV6-3; D: TRBD1; J: TRBJ2-7; size: few; CDR3: CASSYSRNNRGRNEQYF; DNA: TGTGCCAGCAGTTACTCGCGGAATAACAGGGGGCGTAACGAGCAGTACTTC
V: TRBV6-1; D: -; J: TRBJ1-1; size: -; CDR3: CASSPGLGNTEAFF; DNA: TGTGCCAGCAGTCCCGGGTTGGGGAACACTGAAGCTTTCTTT
V: TRBV28; D: TRBD2; J: TRBJ2-7; size: many; CDR3: CASSWGLAGGRHEQYF; DNA: TGTGCCAGCAGTTGGGGACTAGCGGGAGGGCGGCACGAGCAGTACTTC
V: TRBV12-3/TRBV12-4; D: -; J: TRBJ1-4; size: -; CDR3: CASSPPRRGNGKLLF; DNA: TGTGCCAGCAGCCCCCCTCGGAGGGGGAATGGAAAACTGCTTTTT
V: TRBV6-2/TRBV6-3; D: -; J: TRBJ1-5; size: -; CDR3: CASSESDRHSNQPQHF; DNA: TGTGCCAGCAGTGAAAGCGACAGGCATAGCAATCAGCCCCAGCATTTT
V: TRBV28; D: -; J: TRBJ2-5; size: -; CDR3: CASSFQEAQYF; DNA: TGTGCCAGCAGTTTCCAAGAGGCCCAGTACTTC
V: TRBV12-3/TRBV12-4; D: -; J: TRBJ2-1; size: many; CDR3: CASSLEQGGKNEQFF; DNA: TGTGCCAGCAGTTTAGAACAGGGTGGAAAAAATGAGCAGTTCTTC
V: TRBV6-1; D: -; J: TRBJ1-2; size: many; CDR3: CASRTIRGRVNYGYTF; DNA: TGTGCCAGCAGGACCATCCGGGGCAGGGTTAACTATGGCTACACCTTC
V: TRBV2; D: TRBD2; J: TRBJ2-3; size: -; CDR3: CASNGEGPDTQYF; DNA: TGTGCCAGCAATGGGGAGGGCCCAGATACGCAGTATTTT
V: TRBV7-9; D: -; J: TRBJ1-4; size: -; CDR3: CASSLGGFFAGANEKLFF; DNA: TGTGCCAGCAGCTTAGGGGGGTTTTTCGCCGGAGCTAATGAAAAACTGTTTTTT
V: TRBV20-1; D: TRBD1; J: TRBJ2-7; size: few; CDR3: CSALTGAEQYF; DNA: TGCAGTGCTCTAACAGGGGCCGAGCAGTACTTC
V: TRBV19; D: TRBD1; J: TRBJ1-1; size: few; CDR3: CASSIGGQGEAFF; DNA: TGTGCCAGTAGTATAGGCGGACAGGGTGAAGCTTTCTTT
V: TRBV20-1; D: -; J: TRBJ1-1; size: many; CDR3: CSARSVLTEAFF; DNA: TGCAGTGCTAGATCTGTTCTCACTGAAGCTTTCTTT